A selection of T cell receptor beta chains follows, all from one sample in a study of blood T cell repertoires in COVID-19. Assay: immunoSEQ multiplex PCR; the TCRdb copy retains only in-frame clones and omits some. The sample gives a few hundred thousand clones, about 87% of which show up once; roughly 4% is in the top ten. The specimen was peripheral blood. All receptors come from a man aged 55 to 70 who had recovered from COVID-19. The CDR3 runs from the conserved cysteine through the conserved F or W. The order of the fields is D gene, CDR3 length, clone size, V gene, J gene, CDR3 protein, CDR3 DNA. The D gene is left open where the match is weak. Clone size is stated in some rows and not others, as once, few, many or a class when expanded.

.	14	few	TRBV4-2	TRBJ1-2	CASSQDLQNYGYTF	TGTGCCAGCAGCCAAGACCTACAGAACTATGGCTACACCTTC
.	16	.	TRBV4-2	TRBJ1-3	CASSQEAHSSGNTIYF	TGTGCCAGCAGCCAAGAGGCCCACAGCTCTGGAAACACCATATATTTT
TRBD2	16	.	TRBV7-2	TRBJ2-1	CASSFISGGARNEQFF	TGTGCCAGCAGCTTCATAAGCGGGGGGGCCCGCAATGAGCAGTTCTTC
.	12	once	TRBV7-9	TRBJ2-7	CASSATYYEQYF	TGTGCCAGCAGCGCTACTTACTACGAGCAGTACTTC
TRBD2	13	.	TRBV10-3	TRBJ2-3	CAIGSGGSDTQYF	TGTGCCATCGGGTCGGGGGGATCAGATACGCAGTATTTT
.	20	.	TRBV15	TRBJ2-7	CATSRKRGGVSGISGGEQYF	TGTGCCACCAGCCGGAAGAGAGGTGGTGTTAGCGGGATATCAGGGGGCGAGCAGTACTTC
.	14	.	TRBV9	TRBJ1-6	CASSVKQDDSPLHF	TGTGCCAGCAGCGTAAAACAAGATGATTCACCCCTCCACTTT
TRBD1	12	once	TRBV28	TRBJ2-7	CASSSGGYEQYF	TGTGCCAGCAGTTCAGGGGGATACGAGCAGTACTTC
.	17	.	TRBV3-1/TRBV3-2	TRBJ2-5	CASSQDVLGRGWETQYF	TGTGCCAGCAGCCAAGATGTCTTAGGTCGGGGTTGGGAGACCCAGTACTTC
.	16	.	TRBV4-2	TRBJ2-2	CASSQVVGANTGELFF	TGTGCCAGCAGCCAAGTCGTAGGGGCCAACACCGGGGAGCTGTTTTTT
TRBD1	16	.	TRBV9	TRBJ1-4	CASSAKTGTTNEKLFF	TGTGCCAGCAGCGCCAAGACAGGGACAACTAATGAAAAACTGTTTTTT
.	13	once	TRBV5-6	TRBJ2-1	CASSLGAHNEQFF	TGTGCCAGCAGCTTGGGAGCCCACAATGAGCAGTTCTTC
.	13	few	TRBV5-1	TRBJ2-7	CASSLASGVEQYF	TGCGCCAGCAGCTTGGCTTCGGGGGTCGAGCAGTACTTC
.	14	.	TRBV6-5	TRBJ2-5	CASMGHLGEETQYF	TGTGCCAGCATGGGACACCTCGGAGAAGAGACCCAGTACTTC
.	15	.	TRBV16	TRBJ1-2	CASSQSQGGGGSYTF	TGTGCCAGCAGCCAATCCCAGGGTGGAGGAGGGAGCTACACCTTC
.	14	.	TRBV11-2	TRBJ2-1	CASSLDLEGNEQFF	TGTGCCAGCAGCTTAGATCTTGAGGGCAATGAGCAGTTCTTC
TRBD1	15	.	TRBV9	TRBJ2-7	CASSVEPRGIYEQYF	TGTGCCAGCAGCGTAGAGCCCAGGGGGATCTACGAGCAGTACTTC
.	15	.	TRBV6-5	TRBJ1-1	CASSYWEGLSTEAFF	TGTGCCAGCAGTTACTGGGAGGGTTTGAGCACTGAAGCTTTCTTT
TRBD2	15	once	TRBV11-2	TRBJ2-2	CASGSGGYNTGELFF	TGTGCCAGCGGTAGCGGGGGGTATAACACCGGGGAGCTGTTTTTT
TRBD2	15	once	TRBV5-1	TRBJ2-7	CASSLGSGTTNEQYF	TGCGCCAGCAGCTTGGGGTCCGGGACTACTAACGAGCAGTACTTC
.	16	.	TRBV3-1/TRBV3-2	TRBJ2-1	CASSQGSIGAYNEQFF	TGTGCCAGCAGCCAAGGTTCTATAGGGGCCTACAATGAGCAGTTCTTC
.	13	.	TRBV18	TRBJ2-3	CASNIRSTDTQYF	TGTGCCAGCAATATCCGGAGCACAGATACGCAGTATTTT
TRBD1	18	.	TRBV5-7	TRBJ2-7	CASSLVSDRGQLVEEQYF	TGTGCCAGCAGCTTGGTTTCGGACAGGGGGCAATTAGTGGAGGAGCAGTACTTC
TRBD2	17	few	TRBV9	TRBJ2-3	CASSVELAGGDTDTQYF	TGTGCCAGCAGCGTAGAACTAGCGGGGGGGGACACAGATACGCAGTATTTT
.	15	.	TRBV6-5	TRBJ1-5	CASSRTPWSNQPQHF	TGTGCCAGCAGCAGGACACCTTGGAGCAATCAGCCCCAGCATTTT
TRBD2	17	.	TRBV7-2	TRBJ2-3	CASSLGSGGALTDTQYF	TGTGCCAGCAGCTTAGGTAGCGGGGGGGCCTTGACAGATACGCAGTATTTT
TRBD1	13	.	TRBV27	TRBJ2-7	CASRRTGFREQYF	TGTGCCAGCAGAAGGACAGGCTTTCGAGAGCAGTACTTC
TRBD2	16	.	TRBV9	TRBJ2-2	CASSPPTSGGPGELFF	TGTGCCAGCAGCCCCCCCACTAGCGGGGGTCCCGGGGAGCTGTTTTTT
.	17	.	TRBV3-1/TRBV3-2	TRBJ2-1	CASSQDLWGDIYNEQFF	TGTGCCAGCAGCCAAGATCTTTGGGGCGATATATACAATGAGCAGTTCTTC
.	18	.	TRBV4-1	TRBJ2-5	CASSQDGGLRLVRETQYF	TGCGCCAGCAGCCAAGATGGGGGACTTCGGCTAGTTCGGGAGACCCAGTACTTC
.	12	.	TRBV10-2	TRBJ2-7	CASSERDYEQYF	TGCGCCAGCAGTGAAAGAGACTACGAGCAGTACTTC
TRBD1	14	.	TRBV7-2	TRBJ1-2	CASSPETGTYGYTF	TGTGCCAGCAGCCCGGAGACAGGGACCTATGGCTACACCTTC
.	12	.	TRBV3-1/TRBV3-2	TRBJ1-4	CASSGGGEKLFF	TGTGCCAGCAGCGGGGGGGGTGAAAAACTGTTTTTT
TRBD1	19	.	TRBV11-2	TRBJ1-5	CASRQIGDRGLRCNQPQHF	TGTGCCAGCAGGCAAATAGGGGACAGGGGGTTAAGATGCAATCAGCCCCAGCATTTT
.	15	.	TRBV7-9	TRBJ2-1	CASSFPGVDRGEQFF	TGTGCCAGCAGCTTCCCGGGGGTAGATCGTGGTGAGCAGTTCTTC
.	13	.	TRBV27	TRBJ1-1	CASSPWAGTEAFF	TGTGCCAGCAGTCCCTGGGCCGGAACTGAAGCTTTCTTT
.	15	once	TRBV10-3	TRBJ1-5	CAISEADSYNQPQHF	TGTGCCATCAGTGAGGCTGACAGCTACAATCAGCCCCAGCATTTT
.	13	.	TRBV2	TRBJ2-5	CASSVKQQETQYF	TGTGCCAGCAGTGTTAAACAGCAAGAGACCCAGTACTTC
TRBD1	15	.	TRBV6-5	TRBJ1-5	CASSRQGEGNQPQHF	TGTGCCAGCAGTCGACAGGGAGAAGGCAATCAGCCCCAGCATTTT
.	15	.	TRBV4-1	TRBJ1-4	CASSQQVATNEKLFF	TGCGCCAGCAGCCAACAGGTGGCAACTAATGAAAAACTGTTTTTT
.	14	.	TRBV7-2	TRBJ1-6	CASSFPTRGSPLHF	TGTGCCAGCAGCTTCCCCACGCGGGGATCACCCCTCCACTTT
TRBD1	17	.	TRBV19	TRBJ1-3	CASSIILDRVSGNTIYF	TGTGCCAGTAGTATAATCCTCGACAGGGTCTCTGGAAACACCATATATTTT
.	14	.	TRBV6-6	TRBJ2-3	CASSGADYTDTQYF	TGTGCCAGCAGTGGAGCGGACTACACAGATACGCAGTATTTT
.	16	.	TRBV18	TRBJ2-1	CASSPRPTGGYNEQFF	TGTGCCAGCTCACCACGTCCGACAGGAGGATACAATGAGCAGTTCTTC
.	13	.	TRBV6-5	TRBJ2-5	CASSPGLQETQYF	TGTGCCAGCAGTCCGGGACTCCAAGAGACCCAGTACTTC
.	13	.	TRBV12-3/TRBV12-4	TRBJ2-7	CATTVAATYEQYF	TGTGCCACCACCGTAGCGGCCACCTACGAGCAGTACTTC
.	14	.	TRBV5-1	TRBJ1-4	CASSFGQGNEKLFF	TGCGCCAGCAGTTTTGGGCAGGGGAATGAAAAACTGTTTTTT
.	13	.	TRBV7-9	TRBJ1-2	CASSFPGAGGYTF	TGTGCCAGCAGCTTCCCAGGGGCAGGTGGCTACACCTTC
TRBD2	17	.	TRBV24-1	TRBJ2-1	CATSAGGGGGRYNEQFF	TGTGCCACCTCCGCCGGTGGCGGGGGGGGAAGATACAATGAGCAGTTCTTC
TRBD1	15	.	TRBV5-1	TRBJ1-1	CASSLQQGRLTEAFF	TGCGCCAGCAGCCTCCAACAGGGGAGGCTAACTGAAGCTTTCTTT
TRBD1	16	.	TRBV9	TRBJ1-1	CASSVDYRGSNTEAFF	TGTGCCAGCAGCGTAGATTACAGGGGCTCGAACACTGAAGCTTTCTTT
TRBD2	16	.	TRBV18	TRBJ2-3	CASSPRTSASTDTQYF	TGTGCCAGCTCACCACGTACTAGCGCTAGCACAGATACGCAGTATTTT
TRBD1	13	.	TRBV29-1	TRBJ2-7	CSVLRDRVNEQYF	TGCAGCGTCCTCCGGGACAGGGTGAACGAGCAGTACTTC